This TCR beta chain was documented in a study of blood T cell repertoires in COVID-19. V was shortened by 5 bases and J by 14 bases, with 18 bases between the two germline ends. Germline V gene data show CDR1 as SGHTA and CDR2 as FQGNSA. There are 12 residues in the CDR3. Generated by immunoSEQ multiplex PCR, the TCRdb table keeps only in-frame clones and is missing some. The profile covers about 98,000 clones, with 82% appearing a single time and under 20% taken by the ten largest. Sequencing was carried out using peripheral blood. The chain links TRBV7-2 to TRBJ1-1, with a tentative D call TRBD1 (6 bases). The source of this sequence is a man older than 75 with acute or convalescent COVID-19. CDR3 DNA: TGTGCCAGCAGCCCAAGGGGGGGGGAAGGCTTCTTT. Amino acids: CASSPRGGEGFF.